A selection of T cell receptor beta chains follows, all from one sample in a study of T cell therapy after organ transplantation. TCRdb's table, derived via immunoSEQ multiplex PCR, lists solely in-frame clones and lacks some. The sample includes some 5,000 clones, 65% to 70% of them seen just once. Antigens for these TCRs are unknown. The starting material was CD8+ T cells from blood, obtained after autologous CMV-specific T cell therapy. All receptors come from a human patient who had received a solid organ transplant and had CMV disease. The T cells may partly be graft donor cells. The CDR3 runs from the conserved cysteine through the conserved F or W. Fields, in order: CDR3 length, V gene, D gene, J gene, clone size, CDR3 DNA, CDR3 protein. A D gene is named only where the DNA matches it firmly. Some rows have no size entry. The others give once, few or many, or a class for an expanded clone.

12,TRBV28,NA,TRBJ1-2,NA,TGTGCCAGCGACCGGGGGTTGAGTGGCTACACCTTC,CASDRGLSGYTF
14,TRBV25-1,NA,TRBJ2-7,NA,TGTGCCAGCAGTTTAGGGCCGGCTGCCTACGAGCAGTACTTC,CASSLGPAAYEQYF
16,TRBV4-3,TRBD2,TRBJ2-7,once,TGCGCCAGCAGCCAGGCTGGCGGGGGGTCGTCCTACGAGCAGTACTTC,CASSQAGGGSSYEQYF
14,TRBV2,NA,TRBJ2-7,NA,TGTGCCAGCAATCCGACAACAAGCACCTACGAGCAGTACTTC,CASNPTTSTYEQYF
16,TRBV7-2,TRBD2,TRBJ2-2,few,TGTGCCAGCAGCTTTGGACTAGCGGGGACCACCGGGGAGCTGTTTTTT,CASSFGLAGTTGELFF
16,TRBV7-9,TRBD2,TRBJ2-5,once,TGTGCCAGCAGCCACGGGGGGCTAGCGGGGCAAGAGACCCAGTACTTC,CASSHGGLAGQETQYF
14,TRBV5-4,NA,TRBJ2-2,NA,TGTGCCAGCAGCCAAGATACGCATGGCGGGGAGCTGTTTTTT,CASSQDTHGGELFF
15,TRBV27,NA,TRBJ2-4,once,TGTGCCGGCAGTTTATCGAGCAGGGCCAAAAACATTCAGTACTTC,CAGSLSSRAKNIQYF
15,TRBV15,NA,TRBJ1-5,NA,TGTGCCACCAGCAGAGGAAGAGGGAGCAATCAGCCCCAGCATTTT,CATSRGRGSNQPQHF
15,TRBV6-5,TRBD2,TRBJ2-7,NA,TGTGCCAGCAGCACCAGCGGGAGTAGCTCCTACGAGCAGTACTTC,CASSTSGSSSYEQYF
14,TRBV27,NA,TRBJ2-7,few,TGTGCCAGCAGTGGACCCGGGACGGCCTACGAGCAGTACTTC,CASSGPGTAYEQYF
15,TRBV19,TRBD1,TRBJ2-7,NA,TGTGCCAGTAGTAACCGGGACAGCCCGATCTACGAGCAGTACTTC,CASSNRDSPIYEQYF
13,TRBV19,NA,TRBJ1-2,NA,TGTGCCAGTAGAGGATCTGGTAACTATGGCTACACCTTC,CASRGSGNYGYTF
11,TRBV28,NA,TRBJ2-5,once,TGTGCCAGCAGTTTTTCGGGGGAGCAGTACTTC,CASSFSGEQYF
16,TRBV4-3,NA,TRBJ1-1,few,TGCGCCAGCAGCCAAGAAAGAGCAGGGGTTAACACTGAAGCTTTCTTT,CASSQERAGVNTEAFF
17,TRBV11-2,TRBD1,TRBJ1-4,NA,TGTGCCAGCAGCCAAGGCGGGACAGGGGCTACTAATGAAAAACTGTTTTTT,CASSQGGTGATNEKLFF
15,TRBV11-2,NA,TRBJ2-7,NA,TGTGCCAGCAGCTTAGTCGGGACGGATACCTACGAGCAGTACTTC,CASSLVGTDTYEQYF
15,TRBV6-6,TRBD1,TRBJ2-2,NA,TGTGCCAGCAGTTCGAAGACAGGGGTACCCGGGGAGCTGTTTTTT,CASSSKTGVPGELFF
14,TRBV28,TRBD1,TRBJ1-6,NA,TGTGCCAGCAGCTGGGACAGGGATAATTCACCCCTCCACTTT,CASSWDRDNSPLHF
14,TRBV27,NA,TRBJ2-1,few,TGTGCCAGCAGTGAGACACCAGGGTACAATGAGCAGTTCTTC,CASSETPGYNEQFF
12,TRBV11-1,NA,TRBJ2-3,NA,TGTGCCAGCAGCGGCAGAACAGATACGCAGTATTTT,CASSGRTDTQYF
16,TRBV4-1,NA,TRBJ2-5,few,TGCGCCAGCAGCCAAGGGGAAGTGATTTCTCAAGAGACCCAGTACTTC,CASSQGEVISQETQYF
13,TRBV19,NA,TRBJ2-1,NA,TGTGCCAGTACTTCTTTTCTGTACAATGAGCAGTTCTTC,CASTSFLYNEQFF
17,TRBV5-6,NA,TRBJ2-7,NA,TGTGCCAGCAGCTTCCCTCGGGACCATGTTTCCCATGACGAGCAGTACTTC,CASSFPRDHVSHDEQYF
16,TRBV10-3,NA,TRBJ2-3,NA,TGTGCCATCAGTGAGGGACAGCGGGGTAGCACAGATACGCAGTATTTT,CAISEGQRGSTDTQYF
15,TRBV6-5,NA,TRBJ2-6,NA,TGTGCCAGCAGTTTCGAAAGCTCTGGGGCCAACGTCCTGACTTTC,CASSFESSGANVLTF
13,TRBV2,NA,TRBJ1-1,NA,TGTGCCAGCAGTGAGCGGGACTACACTGAAGCTTTCTTT,CASSERDYTEAFF
13,TRBV6-6,TRBD1,TRBJ1-1,NA,TGTGCCAGCCGACAGGGACCGAACCTTGAAGCTTTCTTT,CASRQGPNLEAFF
17,TRBV28,NA,TRBJ1-5,NA,TGTGCCAGCAGTTTAGGGCCAGGGCCCTATAGCAATCAGCCCCAGCATTTT,CASSLGPGPYSNQPQHF
16,TRBV4-1,TRBD1,TRBJ1-5,medium-sized,TGCGCCAGCAGCCAAGGCGGGGACAGGCCCAATCAGCCCCAGCATTTT,CASSQGGDRPNQPQHF
11,TRBV7-2,NA,TRBJ2-1,once,TGTGCCAGCACCACCTTCCATGAGCAGTTCTTC,CASTTFHEQFF
14,TRBV11-3,NA,TRBJ1-1,few,TGTGCCAGCAGCCTCCCGGGGGTTCATACTGAAGCTTTCTTT,CASSLPGVHTEAFF
13,TRBV6-6,NA,TRBJ2-7,medium-sized,TGTGCCAGCAGTTACTCGAACGTGAATGAGCAGTACTTC,CASSYSNVNEQYF
16,TRBV27,TRBD1,TRBJ1-6,NA,TGTGCCAGCAGCCGACCCCCAGGGGGCAAGGATTCACCCCTCCACTTT,CASSRPPGGKDSPLHF
16,TRBV4-3,TRBD1,TRBJ2-3,NA,TGCGCCAGCAGCCCGACAGGGGAAATACACACAGATACGCAGTATTTT,CASSPTGEIHTDTQYF
11,TRBV27,NA,TRBJ2-7,NA,TGTGCCAGCAGTTCGGGGGACGAGCAGTACTTC,CASSSGDEQYF
14,TRBV6-1,TRBD1,TRBJ1-6,medium-sized,TGTGCCAGCAGTGGTGGACAGGGGAATTCACCCCTCCACTTT,CASSGGQGNSPLHF
15,TRBV4-2,NA,TRBJ2-1,NA,TGTGCCAGCAGCCAAGGCAGGGCTGCCTACAATGAGCAGTTCTTC,CASSQGRAAYNEQFF
15,TRBV19,TRBD2,TRBJ2-1,NA,TGTGCCAGTGCGACTAGCGGGAGCTCCTACAATGAGCAGTTCTTC,CASATSGSSYNEQFF
11,TRBV7-9,NA,TRBJ2-1,medium-sized,TGTGCCAGCAGCTCCACATGGGAGCAGTTCTTC,CASSSTWEQFF
12,TRBV10-3,NA,TRBJ2-1,NA,TGTGCCATCAGTGACGAGTTGAATGAGCAGTTCTTC,CAISDELNEQFF
15,TRBV19,TRBD2,TRBJ2-1,few,TGTGCCAGTAGTCTGGGGGGGAGCTCCTACAATGAGCAGTTCTTC,CASSLGGSSYNEQFF
15,TRBV28,NA,TRBJ2-3,NA,TGTGCCAGCAGTTTAGACAGCACTAGCACAGATACGCAGTATTTT,CASSLDSTSTDTQYF
16,TRBV4-3,NA,TRBJ1-2,NA,TGCGCCAGCAGCCTTGGCGGGCCCAGGGAAGAAGGCGGCTACACCTTC,CASSLGGPREEGGYTF
17,TRBV5-5,TRBD2,TRBJ2-3,NA,TGTGCCAGCAGCTTAGGCCTAGCGGTGTCCCCAAAGGATACGCAGTATTTT,CASSLGLAVSPKDTQYF
15,TRBV5-1,TRBD2,TRBJ2-1,NA,TGCGCCAGCAGCGCCGGGACTAGCGGCTACAATGAGCAGTTCTTC,CASSAGTSGYNEQFF
16,TRBV7-6,TRBD1,TRBJ2-1,once,TGTGCCAGCAGCTCTCCGGACAGGGGAGGAACCAATGAGCAGTTCTTC,CASSSPDRGGTNEQFF
15,TRBV9,NA,TRBJ2-1,NA,TGTGCCAGCAGCCCCGTTCGAGCAGGGGAGAATGAGCAGTTCTTC,CASSPVRAGENEQFF
13,TRBV11-2,NA,TRBJ1-2,NA,TGTGCCAGCAGCTTAGGGGCAGTCTATGGCTACACCTTC,CASSLGAVYGYTF
14,TRBV6-6,NA,TRBJ2-2,NA,TGTGCCAGCAGCTACAGTAGGGTCGGCGGGGAGCTGTTTTTT,CASSYSRVGGELFF
14,TRBV28,NA,TRBJ1-2,NA,TGTGCCAGCAGCCTCACAGGGTTCGACTATGGCTACACCTTC,CASSLTGFDYGYTF